Below, one TCR beta chain is given with its context. Its antigen remains unidentified. The sample holds other DNA sequences that translate to the same CDR3. The data were taken from a study of cytomegalovirus exposure and HLA in healthy donors. The PCR made use of 60 Vbeta and 13 Jbeta primers. TCRdb's table, derived via immunoSEQ multiplex PCR, lists solely in-frame clones and lacks some. Among about 220,000 clones listed, over 65% were seen once. Regarding the study as a whole: Earlier findings revealed that most TCR beta V segments proved productive either about 87% or about 30% of the time. As a later analysis showed, a missense DCLRE1C variant was linked to trimming of TCR beta V- and J-genes. On later analysis, the bulk of CMV-associated TCR beta chains appeared to be HLA-restricted.

The CDR3 consists of 15 residues. CDR1 MNHEY and CDR2 SVGAGI come from the germline V gene. V dropped 3 bases and J dropped 7; count of bases not matched to a gene: 5. This clonotype was sampled from a man aged 18 to 30 in good health and CMV-seronegative. V gene TRBV6-5 combines with J gene TRBJ2-1; 11 nucleotides line up with TRBD1. Sequencing was done on a sample of PBMCs. CDR3 region: CASSYKGQGVNEQFF. CDR3 DNA sequence: TGTGCCAGCAGTTATAAGGGACAGGGGGTTAATGAGCAGTTCTTC.